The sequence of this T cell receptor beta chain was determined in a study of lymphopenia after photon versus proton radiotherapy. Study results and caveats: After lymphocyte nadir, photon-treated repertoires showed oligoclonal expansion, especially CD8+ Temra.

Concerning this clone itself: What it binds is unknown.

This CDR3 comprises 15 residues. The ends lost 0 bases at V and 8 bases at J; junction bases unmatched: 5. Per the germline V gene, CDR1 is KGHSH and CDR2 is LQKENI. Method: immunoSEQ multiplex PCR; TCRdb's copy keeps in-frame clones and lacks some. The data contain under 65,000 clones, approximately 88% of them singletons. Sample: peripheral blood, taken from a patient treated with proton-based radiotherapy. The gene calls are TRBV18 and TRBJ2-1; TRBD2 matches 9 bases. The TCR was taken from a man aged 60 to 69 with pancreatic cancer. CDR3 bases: TGTGCCAGCTCACCACCGCCGGGACTAGCCTATGAGCAGTTCTTC. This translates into CASSPPPGLAYEQFF.